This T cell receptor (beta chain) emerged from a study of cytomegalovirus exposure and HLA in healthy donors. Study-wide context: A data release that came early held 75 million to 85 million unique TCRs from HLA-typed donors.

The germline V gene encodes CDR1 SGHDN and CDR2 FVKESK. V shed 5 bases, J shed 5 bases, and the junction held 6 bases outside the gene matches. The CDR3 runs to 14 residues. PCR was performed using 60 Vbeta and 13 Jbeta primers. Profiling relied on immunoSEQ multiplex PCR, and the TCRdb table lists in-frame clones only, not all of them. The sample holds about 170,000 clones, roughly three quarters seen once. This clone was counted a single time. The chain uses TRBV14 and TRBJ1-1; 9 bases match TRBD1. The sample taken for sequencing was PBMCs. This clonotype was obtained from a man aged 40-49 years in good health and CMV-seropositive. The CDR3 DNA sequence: TGTGCCAGCAGCAAGAAGACAGGGGGGACTGAAGCTTTCTTT. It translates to CASSKKTGGTEAFF.